This T cell receptor beta chain was sequenced during a study of T cells in Graves' hyperthyroidism and ophthalmopathy (dated by TCRdb to between 2019 and 2020). Regarding the research as a whole: Peripheral blood samples were taken at the time of initial diagnosis, prior to any treatment. TCR V-J signatures able to tell the groups apart were searched for in a discovery cohort of some 97 patients, of whom around 43 had Graves' ophthalmopathy and under 65 had stable Graves' hyperthyroidism. Whether ophthalmopathy could be predicted prospectively was tested in an independent validation cohort made up of roughly 19 hyperthyroidism patients plus 17 patients who later progressed to ophthalmopathy. For training and testing, the approximately 92 patients in the discovery cohort were randomly divided in a 7:3 ratio. In more than 5 Graves' hyperthyroidism patients, the study also compared T-cell repertoires from thyroid tissue with T-cell repertoires from blood. Once sampling was done, hyperthyroidism patients were given methimazole at a starting dose of 30 mg daily, whereas ophthalmopathy patients were given high-dose intravenous methylprednisolone. The paper reports TCR Vbeta CDR3 sequencing of roughly 140 peripheral blood samples: fewer than 50 ophthalmopathy, about 75 hyperthyroidism and 17 progressor patients.

CDR1 and CDR2, looked up from the germline V gene (reference sequence), are GTSNPN and SVGIG. V is shortened by 3 bases, J by 8 bases, and the region joining them spans 13 bases. The length of the CDR3 is 12 amino acids, counting both ends. Only the CDR3 portion is preserved as DNA: 36 bases, with reading frame beginning at the first base. The TCR beta CDR3 regions were amplified from the RNA transcripts. The first round of RT-PCR for the TCR CDR3 was performed with the HTBI primer set and the Qiagen OneStep RT-PCR kit. A second multiplex PCR round built the libraries, followed by size selection and purification. Libraries were sequenced paired-end with 100 bp reads on an Illumina HiSeq2000. Per the authors' processing: Raw data were processed with SOAPnuke, discarding reads with adapters, uncalled bases, mean Phred below 15, or no exact constant-primer or identifier match. COPE v1.2.5 was used to merge high-quality paired reads, and clonotypes were defined as unique nucleotide sequences. MiTCR v1.1 was used to align the clonotypes against IMGT TRBV, TRBD and TRBJ reference segments. Analysis was restricted to V-J combinations with a frequency above 0.0001, which covered roughly 99% of repertoires. The TCS score was defined as the ratio of F50 (clonal expansion) to E x V (chaos), calculated using BLOSUM62-based TCRdist between CDR3 peptides within each V-J. Welch's t-statistics and random forest reduced several hundred V-J features to 13, which were used in a naive Bayes classifier (R e1071). TCRdb reanalyzed the raw reads on its own, using fastp at Q25 for trimming and MiXCR for clone calling, and kept in-frame beta chains. When rows share a CDR3 protein, they turn into one entry using the most common DNA and genes. The V and J calls come from TCRdb's annotation, not from the publication. This sample has 400,000 or so distinct CDR3 sequences in its table, and 11% to 15% of those were observed once. The biggest ten clones account for around 28% of the sample.

Moderately to severely active disease, a Clinical Activity Score of at least 3, a NOSPECS grade of at least 4, and a duration under 3 months were present in ophthalmopathy patients. Patients with uncontrolled infections, other autoimmune diseases, pregnancy or lactation were excluded. Diagnoses were established on the basis of clinical symptoms, serum thyroxine and TRAb, thyroid ultrasound, and orbital computed tomography. PBMCs were isolated from 10 ml of fresh peripheral blood by Ficoll-Paque density gradient centrifugation. Total RNA was extracted using Trizol reagent, and RNA quality was assessed on an Agilent 2100 Bioanalyzer. The table lists this clonotype with a few counts. Its antigen is unknown. A much larger clone lies a single base off, so this may be a read error. No conserved phenylalanine or tryptophan ends this CDR3, so it is likely a read error. The paper's findings and limits, for the study overall: Most expanded thyroid clonotypes (frequency above 0.001) were also detected in blood, a finding suggesting that blood repertoires may reflect thyroid immune responses. During validation, the model predicted progression to ophthalmopathy a median of approximately 7 months ahead of onset, with 60% to 71% sensitivity and less than 85% specificity. A 13 V-J signature model separated ophthalmopathy from stable hyperthyroidism, with around 91% sensitivity and about 81% specificity in cross-validation and 80%/75% in testing. Sample size was not statistically predetermined, and blinding of investigators to group allocation was not performed.

Rearrangement joined TRBV30 to TRBJ1-2, and perhaps TRBD1 as D gene, on 5 matching bases. This sequence was found in a man aged 45 to 65 with Graves' ophthalmopathy. Sequencing was done on a sample of blood. In nucleotides, the sequence is TGTGCCTGGAGGGGCCGCGGGGGAGGCTACACCCTC. Its protein reads: CAWRGRGGGYTL.